This is a list of T cell receptor beta chains from one sample in a study of T cell repertoires in cytomegalovirus infection. Each CDR3 protein is one row after TCRdb ran MiXCR on the reads. Of around 290,000 distinct CDR3 sequences listed, about 25% are singletons. Sequencing used PBMCs. The receptors here all came from a human donor in good health (CMV status not recorded). Some clones in this sample may be carry-over from other donors' samples. Each CDR3 is given with its conserved first and last residue. A D gene is named only where the DNA matches it firmly. Rows give clone size only sometimes, using once, few, many, or a class for an expanded clone.

>TRBD2|many|TRBV4-1|TRBJ2-1
CASSQNPGLAESEQFF
TGCGCCAGCAGCCAGAACCCGGGACTAGCAGAATCTGAGCAGTTCTTC
>-|few|TRBV5-1|TRBJ1-4
CASSLTPQGLVEKLFF
TGCGCCAGCAGCTTGACACCACAGGGACTGGTTGAAAAACTGTTTTTT
>-|many|TRBV7-2|TRBJ2-5
CASSLGRDASWQETQYF
TGTGCCAGCAGCTTAGGTCGGGACGCGTCCTGGCAAGAGACCCAGTACTTC
>-|-|TRBV29-1|TRBJ2-2
CSVEERTVNTGELFF
TGCAGCGTTGAAGAGAGGACGGTTAACACCGGGGAGCTGTTTTTT
>-|-|TRBV19|TRBJ2-6
CASSGAEAGANVLTF
TGTGCCAGTAGTGGGGCCGAAGCTGGGGCCAACGTCCTGACTTTC
>-|-|TRBV10-3|TRBJ1-6
CAISDQGLIGSPLHF
TGTGCCATCAGTGACCAGGGGCTGATCGGTTCACCCCTCCACTTT
>-|many|TRBV6-5|TRBJ1-1
CASSYDSIDEAFF
TGTGCCAGCAGTTACGACAGCATAGACGAAGCTTTCTTT
>-|-|TRBV11-3|TRBJ2-2
CASSLGGVDTGELFF
TGTGCCAGCAGCTTAGGAGGGGTCGACACCGGGGAGCTGTTTTTT
>-|few|TRBV28|TRBJ1-2
CASRTGYGGYTF
TGTGCCAGCAGAACAGGGTACGGTGGCTACACCTTC
>-|few|TRBV6-2/TRBV6-3|TRBJ2-4
CASSVSRENIQYF
TGTGCCAGCAGTGTTTCGCGGGAAAACATTCAGTACTTC